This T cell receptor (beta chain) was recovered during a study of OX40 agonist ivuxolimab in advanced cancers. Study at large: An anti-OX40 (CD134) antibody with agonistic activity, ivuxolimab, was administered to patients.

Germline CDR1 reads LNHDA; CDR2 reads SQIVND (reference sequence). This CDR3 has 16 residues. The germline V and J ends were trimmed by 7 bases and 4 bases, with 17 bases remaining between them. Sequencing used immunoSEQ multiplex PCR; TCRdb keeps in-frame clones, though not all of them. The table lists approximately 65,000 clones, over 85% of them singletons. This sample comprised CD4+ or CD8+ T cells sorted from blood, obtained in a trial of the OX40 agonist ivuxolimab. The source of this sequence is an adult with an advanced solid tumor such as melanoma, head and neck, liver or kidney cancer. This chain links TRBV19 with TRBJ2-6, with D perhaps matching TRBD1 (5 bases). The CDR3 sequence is CASTLRGVSGANVLTF. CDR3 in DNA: TGTGCCAGTACCCTAAGGGGCGTATCGGGGGCCAACGTCCTGACTTTC.